The present TCR beta chain was sequenced within a study of blood T cell repertoires in COVID-19. Whole-study context: From the United States, Italy and Spain came samples of acute and convalescent COVID-19.

As handled by the study authors: Using reference gene primer amplification, nucleated cell counts were estimated. Data came from immunoSEQ multiplex PCR; TCRdb stores just in-frame clones and leaves some out. D and trimming come from the DNA, and the V and J calls and clone size come from that table. Of around 380,000 clones in the sample, about 80% were seen once. CDR3 length: 14 residues. Germline assignment: CDR1 SGHDN and CDR2 FVKESK. Deletions cut 1 base from V and 5 bases from J, with 8 bases between. Concerning this clone itself: The identical CDR3 is also encoded by other nucleotide sequences in the sample.

The receptor was isolated from a human donor with acute or convalescent COVID-19. The donor label of this sample is uncertain. The material sequenced was peripheral blood. The chain uses TRBV14 and TRBJ2-2; the D is unclear. The CDR3 is CASSQVLSTGELFF. The CDR3 region has the DNA TGTGCCAGCAGCCAAGTTCTGAGTACCGGGGAGCTGTTTTTT.